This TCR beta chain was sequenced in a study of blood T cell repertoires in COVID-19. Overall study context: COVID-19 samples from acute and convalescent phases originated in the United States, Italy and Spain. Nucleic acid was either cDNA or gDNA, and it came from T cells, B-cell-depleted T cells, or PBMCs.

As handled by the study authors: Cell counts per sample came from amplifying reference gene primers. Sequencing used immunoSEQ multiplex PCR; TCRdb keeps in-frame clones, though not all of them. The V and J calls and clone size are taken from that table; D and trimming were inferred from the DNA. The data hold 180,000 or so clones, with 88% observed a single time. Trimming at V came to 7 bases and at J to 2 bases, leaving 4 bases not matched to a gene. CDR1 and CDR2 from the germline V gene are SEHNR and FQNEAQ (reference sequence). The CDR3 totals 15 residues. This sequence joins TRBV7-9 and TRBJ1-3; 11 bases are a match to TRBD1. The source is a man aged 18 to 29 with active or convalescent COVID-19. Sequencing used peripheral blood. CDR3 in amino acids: CASTTDRGPGNTIYF. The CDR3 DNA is TGTGCCAGCACGACGGACAGGGGGCCTGGAAACACCATATATTTT.